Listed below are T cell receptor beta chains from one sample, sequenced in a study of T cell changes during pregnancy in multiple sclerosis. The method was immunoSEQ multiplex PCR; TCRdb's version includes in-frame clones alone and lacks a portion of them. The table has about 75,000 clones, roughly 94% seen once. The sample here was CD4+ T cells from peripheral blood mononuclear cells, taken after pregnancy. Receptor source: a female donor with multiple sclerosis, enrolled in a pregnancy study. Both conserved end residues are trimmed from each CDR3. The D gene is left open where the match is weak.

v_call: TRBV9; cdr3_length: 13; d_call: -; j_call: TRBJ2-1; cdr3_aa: ASSVVSGYYNEQF
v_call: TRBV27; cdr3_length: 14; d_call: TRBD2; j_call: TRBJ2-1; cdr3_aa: ASSRTGTSYLIRQF
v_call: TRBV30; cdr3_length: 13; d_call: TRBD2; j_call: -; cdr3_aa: AWRLAGVSSYEQY
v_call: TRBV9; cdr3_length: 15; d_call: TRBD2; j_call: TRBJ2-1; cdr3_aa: ASSPIRTSGHNNEQF
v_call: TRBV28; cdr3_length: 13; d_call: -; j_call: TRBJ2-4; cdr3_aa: ASGLRGIAKNIQY
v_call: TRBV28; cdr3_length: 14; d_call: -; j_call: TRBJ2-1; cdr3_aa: ASSLSGTGNYNEQF
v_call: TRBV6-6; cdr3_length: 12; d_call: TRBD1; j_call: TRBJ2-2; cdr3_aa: ANSGTGGTGELF
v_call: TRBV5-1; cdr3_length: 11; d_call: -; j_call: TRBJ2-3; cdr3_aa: ASSLDLSDTQY
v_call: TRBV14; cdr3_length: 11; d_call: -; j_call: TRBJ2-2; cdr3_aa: ASRIGGTGELF
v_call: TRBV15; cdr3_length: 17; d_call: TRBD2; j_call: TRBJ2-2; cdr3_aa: ATSRDSKLAGAFTGELF
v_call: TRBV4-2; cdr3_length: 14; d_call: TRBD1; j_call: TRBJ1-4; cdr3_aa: ASSQEWGQPDEKLF
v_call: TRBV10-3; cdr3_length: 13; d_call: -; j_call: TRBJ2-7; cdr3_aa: ASGPAGPSSYEQY
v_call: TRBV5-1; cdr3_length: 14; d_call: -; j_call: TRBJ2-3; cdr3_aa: ASSLGLGQITDTQY